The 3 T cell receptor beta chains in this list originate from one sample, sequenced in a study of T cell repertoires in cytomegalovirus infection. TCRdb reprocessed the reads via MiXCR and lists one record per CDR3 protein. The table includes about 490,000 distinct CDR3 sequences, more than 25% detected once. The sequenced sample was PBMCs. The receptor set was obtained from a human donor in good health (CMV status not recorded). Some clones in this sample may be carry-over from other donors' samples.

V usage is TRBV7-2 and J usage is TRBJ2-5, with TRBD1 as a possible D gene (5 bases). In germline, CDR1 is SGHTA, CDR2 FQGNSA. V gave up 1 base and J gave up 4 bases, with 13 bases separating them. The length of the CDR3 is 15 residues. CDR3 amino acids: CASSLVRVYRETQYF. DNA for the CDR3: TGTGCCAGCAGCTTAGTCAGGGTTTATCGAGAGACCCAGTACTTC.

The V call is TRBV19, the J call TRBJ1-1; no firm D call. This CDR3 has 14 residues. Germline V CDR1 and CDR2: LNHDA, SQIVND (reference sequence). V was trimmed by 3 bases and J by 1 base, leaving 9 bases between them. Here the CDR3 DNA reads TGTGCCAGTAGTATCCGACATTCGAACACTGAAGCTTTCTTT. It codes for CASSIRHSNTEAFF.

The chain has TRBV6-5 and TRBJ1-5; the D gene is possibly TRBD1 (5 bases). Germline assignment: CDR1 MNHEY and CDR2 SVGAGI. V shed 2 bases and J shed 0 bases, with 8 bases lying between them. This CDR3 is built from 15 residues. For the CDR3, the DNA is TGTGCCAGCAGTTACAGGGGTGATAGCAATCAGCCCCAGCATTTT. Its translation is CASSYRGDSNQPQHF.